The next 14 T cell receptor beta chains were all read from a single sample in a study of molecular identifiers for immune sequencing clone quantification. MiXCR, applied by TCRdb to the PCR reads, yields one record per CDR3 protein. Counted here are some 680,000 distinct CDR3 sequences, about 25% occurring once; the ten biggest clones make up roughly 0.83%. The specimen was naive CD8+ T cells from blood, with Jurkat cell RNA spiked in. Indicated subset: FACS-sorted CD8+CD4-CCR7+CD45RA+ naive T cells. Receptors were obtained from a human donor in good health. Some libraries in this study had Jurkat cell RNA spiked in.

This clonotype was picked up many times. This chain connects TRBV5-1 to TRBJ2-5; 7 bases fit TRBD2. Germline values: CDR1 SGHRS, CDR2 YFSETQ. V lost 1 base, J lost 2 bases, and 5 bases stayed unmatched. The CDR3 extends over 15 amino acids. In nucleotides, the CDR3 is TGCGCCAGCAGCTTGAGGCCTAGCGGACAAGAGACCCAGTACTTC. Its translation: CASSLRPSGQETQYF.

The chain combines TRBV27 with TRBJ2-7, with 7 bases that match TRBD2. The CDR3 is 14 amino acids. The germline V gene encodes CDR1 MNHEY and CDR2 SMNVEV (reference sequence). V shed 7 bases and J 5 bases; nucleotides not matched to a gene: 11. The CDR3 protein is CASNSNGRLDEQYF. DNA of the CDR3: TGTGCCAGCAATTCAAACGGGAGGTTGGACGAGCAGTACTTC.

The chain uses TRBV30 and TRBJ1-2; D gene uncertain. V was clipped by 4 bases and J by 3 bases, with 9 bases between them. Germline V gene data show CDR1 as GTSNPN and CDR2 as SVGIG (reference sequence). The CDR3 runs to 12 residues. The CDR3: CAWTVGYYGYTF. CDR3 bases: TGTGCCTGGACGGTTGGCTACTATGGCTACACCTTC.

In this sample, this clonotype turned up many times. The chain carries TRBV11-2 and TRBJ2-1; the match to TRBD1 covers 7 bases. V lost 5 bases to trimming and J lost 1 base; unmatched junction nucleotides: 8. The CDR3 loop spans 16 amino acids. Germline loops: CDR1 SGHAT, CDR2 FQNNGV. The CDR3 DNA reads TGTGCCAGCAGCGGACTGACAGGGAATTCCTACAATGAGCAGTTCTTC. Translated: CASSGLTGNSYNEQFF.

This clonotype was recorded many times. The genes are TRBV6-2 or TRBV6-3 and TRBJ1-1; the match to TRBD1 covers 11 bases. The junction had 8 bases not matched to a gene; V was cut back by 6 bases and J by 5 bases. The CDR3 sequence is 15 residues long. Per the germline V gene, CDR1 is MNHEY and CDR2 is SVGEGT. CDR3 in amino acids: CASSSDRGRGTEAFF. Here the CDR3 DNA reads TGTGCCAGCAGCTCGGACAGGGGGCGAGGGACTGAAGCTTTCTTT.

This clonotype occurred many times. CDR3 sequence: CATDTGNEQYF. The CDR3 nucleotides are TGTGCCACAGATACAGGGAACGAGCAGTACTTC. The V gene is TRBV19, the J gene TRBJ2-7; a possible D gene is TRBD1 (6 bases). Germline CDR1 LNHDA, CDR2 SQIVND (reference sequence). The V end was cut by 10 bases, the J end by 5 bases, with 12 bases between. CDR3 length: 11 residues.

The chain links TRBV14 to TRBJ1-1; tentatively, D is TRBD1 (6 bases). In germline, CDR1 is SGHDN, CDR2 FVKESK. The CDR3 is 16 residues long. Trimming shortened V by 0 bases and J by 4 bases, and 15 bases separated the two germline ends. Written as DNA, the CDR3 is TGTGCCAGCAGCCAAGATTTGGGCAGGGGATCCACTGAAGCTTTCTTT. Amino acid sequence: CASSQDLGRGSTEAFF.

The chain combines TRBV27 with TRBJ1-2; 8 bases align to TRBD1. The CDR3 runs to 15 residues. J was trimmed by 2 bases and V by 4 bases; bases with no gene match: 6. Germline V gene data show CDR1 as MNHEY and CDR2 as SMNVEV (reference sequence). CDR3 residues: CASSWRSGGNYGYTF. The CDR3 DNA is TGTGCCAGCAGTTGGCGCTCAGGGGGCAACTATGGCTACACCTTC.

This clonotype was counted ten times or more. The CDR3, as DNA: TGTGCCAGCAGCCACTTTAGCGGGGTCCTTTACGGGGAGCTGTTTTTT. Protein sequence: CASSHFSGVLYGELFF. This chain connects TRBV3-1 to TRBJ2-2, with 8 bases identical to TRBD2. The CDR3 length is 16 residues. The V gene end was trimmed by 3 bases and the J gene end by 7 bases; junction bases not matched to a gene: 10. Germline-derived CDR1 and CDR2 are LGHDT and YNNKEL (reference sequence).

This clonotype has only a few counts. The chain carries TRBV20-1 and TRBJ2-1; either TRBD1 or TRBD2 may fit D (5 bases each). Germline CDR1 reads DFQATT; CDR2 reads SNEGSKA (reference sequence). The CDR3 has 14 amino acids. V was trimmed by 0 bases and J by 4 bases, leaving 10 bases between them. CDR3 sequence reads: CSARDLGEYNEQFF. The CDR3 coding sequence is TGCAGTGCTAGAGACCTAGGGGAGTACAATGAGCAGTTCTTC.

This clonotype was counted only a few times. V and J are TRBV28 and TRBJ1-5; D is unresolved. The V gene lost 2 bases and the J gene lost 0 bases, with 11 bases spanning the gap. Per germline, CDR1 MDHEN and CDR2 SYDVKM. This CDR3 comprises 16 residues. CDR3 nucleotides: TGTGCCAGCAGTTTAAGGACGGTGTATAGCAATCAGCCCCAGCATTTT. Encoded protein: CASSLRTVYSNQPQHF.

This clonotype was seen a handful of times. This chain joins TRBV15 and TRBJ1-5, with 7 bases that match TRBD1. This CDR3 has 13 amino acids. Germline values: CDR1 LNHNV, CDR2 YYDKDF (reference sequence). J lost 7 bases, V lost 0 bases, and 0 bases had no gene match. The DNA for the CDR3 is TGTGCCACCAGCAGAGACAGGGGGCAGCCCCAGCATTTT. It codes for CATSRDRGQPQHF.

Concerning this clonotype: A much larger clone lies a single base off, so this may be a read error. The V and J genes are TRBV5-3 and TRBJ1-1, with 12 bases matching TRBD1. TRBV5-3 is placed among ORFs of uncertain function. The CDR3 is 13 residues long. Here the CDR3 reads CAGGQGAGTEACF. In nucleotides, the CDR3 is TGTGCCGGGGGACAGGGGGCAGGTACTGAAGCTTGCTTT.

The chain employs TRBV9 and TRBJ2-7; 8 nucleotides match TRBD1. Per germline, CDR1 SGDLS and CDR2 YYNGEE. Losses at the gene ends were 3 bases for V and 4 bases for J; bases not matched to a gene: 12. CDR3 length: 16 residues. CDR3 in DNA: TGTGCCAGCAGCGAACGCCCGGACAGGGCTATTTACGAGCAGTACTTC. It codes for CASSERPDRAIYEQYF.